The 24 T cell receptor beta chains in this list originate from one sample, sequenced in a study of a mutant IDH1 vaccine in newly diagnosed glioma. Produced via immunoSEQ multiplex PCR; TCRdb's table is partial and in-frame only. The data hold about 52,000 clones, with 76% observed a single time. Their antigens remain unidentified. Documented time point: week 47, end of study. All doses held 300 ug of mutant IDH1 20-mer peptide, with topical imiquimod. Here the sequenced sample was PBMCs, taken from a glioma patient whose treatment included an IDH1 peptide vaccine. The receptors shown here come from a woman aged 40 to 49 with glioma. Some clones in this sample may be carry-over from other donors' samples.

The V call is TRBV5-1, the J call TRBJ2-2; no clear D gene. The germline V gene encodes CDR1 SGHRS and CDR2 YFSETQ. The CDR3 covers 16 residues. With 0 bases removed from V and 6 bases from J, the gap between germline ends came to 15 bases. CDR3 coding DNA: TGCGCCAGCAGCTTGGCCGCGGTTCTGAAGGCCGGGGAGCTGTTTTTT. Amino acid sequence: CASSLAAVLKAGELFF.

The chain uses TRBV5-1 and TRBJ2-1; a weak D match, TRBD1 (5 bases). Germline-derived CDR1 and CDR2 are SGHRS and YFSETQ. The CDR3 runs 14 residues. The V end lost 0 bases, the J end lost 8 bases, and 12 bases lay between the germline ends. DNA for the CDR3: TGCGCCAGCAGCTTGGGACAGACAGACGATGAGCAGTTCTTC. This encodes CASSLGQTDDEQFF.

This clone was observed a handful of times. This chain joins TRBV14 and TRBJ1-1; tentative D call: TRBD1 (5 bases). Germline CDR1 and CDR2: SGHDN and FVKESK. This CDR3 has 15 amino acids. V was shortened by 4 bases and J by 2 bases, with 14 bases between the two germline ends. The CDR3 DNA sequence: TGTGCCAGCAGCCTACATCAGGGAATAAACACTGAAGCTTTCTTT. Amino acids: CASSLHQGINTEAFF.

The chain recombines TRBV20-1 with TRBJ1-1, with D unresolved. CDR1 is DFQATT, CDR2 SNEGSKA, per germline (reference sequence). This CDR3 spans 10 amino acids. V dropped 5 bases and J dropped 4 bases, with 5 bases sitting between them. CDR3: CSAQFTEAFF. The DNA for the CDR3 is TGCAGTGCTCAGTTCACTGAAGCTTTCTTT.

The chain has TRBV5-1 and TRBJ2-7; possible D gene TRBD2, 5 bases. V lost 4 bases and J lost 6, with 11 bases in between. This CDR3 region has 12 residues. Germline CDR1 is SGHRS and CDR2 is YFSETQ. The chain's CDR3 is CASSLGRGEQYF. The CDR3 bases are TGCGCCAGCAGCCTTGGACGGGGCGAGCAGTACTTC.

The chain couples TRBV5-4 to TRBJ1-6; no clear D gene. CDR1 and CDR2 (germline): SGHNT, YYREEE (reference sequence). V shed 0 bases and J shed 5 bases, with 0 bases lying between them. The CDR3 loop spans 12 amino acids. Written as DNA, the CDR3 is TGTGCCAGCAGCTTGGATAATTCACCCCTCCACTTT. Protein sequence: CASSLDNSPLHF.

Here the CDR3 reads CASSTTSGGYTDTQYF. The CDR3 region has the DNA TGTGCCAGCAGCACCACTAGCGGGGGGTACACAGATACGCAGTATTTT. The chain employs TRBV7-9 and TRBJ2-3; 12 bases match TRBD2. There are 16 residues in the CDR3. V shed 5 bases and J 2 bases; nucleotides not matched to a gene: 5. The germline V gene has CDR1 SEHNR and CDR2 FQNEAQ (reference sequence).

The rearrangement links TRBV19 to TRBJ1-5, with D possibly being TRBD1 (6 bases). V was shortened by 11 bases and J by 4 bases, with 24 bases between the two germline ends. Germline CDR1 reads LNHDA; CDR2 reads SQIVND (reference sequence). The CDR3 has 16 amino acids. CDR3 amino acids: CACRHRADEPNQPQHF. CDR3 nucleotide sequence: TGTGCCTGTCGACACAGGGCTGACGAGCCGAATCAGCCCCAGCATTTT.

V usage is TRBV25-1 and J usage is TRBJ1-2; 7 bases fit TRBD1. V shed 1 base and J 4 bases; nucleotides not matched to a gene: 6. The germline V gene encodes CDR1 MGHDK and CDR2 SYGVNS. The CDR3 totals 15 residues. In nucleotides, the CDR3 is TGTGCCAGCAGTGAATTGGGACAGACCAGCTATGGCTACACCTTC. Its protein is CASSELGQTSYGYTF.

This clone occurred a few times. The chain employs TRBV30 and TRBJ1-4; unclear D gene. This CDR3 is built from 10 residues. The V and J ends lost 5 bases and 11 bases respectively, with 9 bases between them. Germline values: CDR1 GTSNPN, CDR2 SVGIG (reference sequence). In DNA form, the CDR3 reads TGTGCCTGGCACGGAGGGAAACTGTTTTTT. Amino acid sequence: CAWHGGKLFF. The full variable domain, completed using reference TRBV30 and TRBJ1-4, is SQTIHQWPATLVQPVGSPLSLECTVEGTSNPNLYWYRQAAGRGLQLLFYSVGIGQISSEVPQNLSASRPQDRQFILSSKKLLLSDSGFYLCAWHGGKLFFGSGTQLSVL.

This clone has a handful of counts. The genes are TRBV19 and TRBJ1-1; no firm D call. CDR3 length: 11 amino acids. The germline CDR1 and CDR2 sequences are LNHDA and SQIVND (reference sequence). V was trimmed by 3 bases and J by 7 bases, leaving 6 bases between them. The DNA for the CDR3 is TGTGCCAGTAGTATCGGTGGTGAAGCTTTCTTT. The encoded protein is CASSIGGEAFF.

CDR3 protein: CASSSSVGTAEAFF. DNA of the CDR3: TGCGCCAGCAGCTCATCGGTGGGGACCGCTGAAGCTTTCTTT. V and J are TRBV5-1 and TRBJ1-1; D is perhaps TRBD1 (5 bases). This CDR3 is built from 14 residues. Germline CDR1 reads SGHRS; CDR2 reads YFSETQ. V shed 3 bases and J shed 6 bases, with 15 bases lying between them. Looking up the rest from reference TRBV5-1 and TRBJ1-1 gives the full variable domain: KAGVTQTPRYLIKTRGQQVTLSCSPISGHRSVSWYQQTPGQGLQFLFEYFSETQRNKGNFPGRFSGRQFSNSRSEMNVSTLELGDSALYLCASSSSVGTAEAFFGQGTRLTVV.

The chain is built from TRBV5-6 and TRBJ1-1; TRBD1 aligns across 8 bases. With 0 bases clipped from V and 0 bases from J, the junction kept 4 bases outside the gene matches. CDR3 length: 16 residues. The germline V gene has CDR1 SGHDT and CDR2 YYEEEE. The CDR3 sequence: CASSLVPGGMNTEAFF. The CDR3 DNA sequence: TGTGCCAGCAGCTTGGTTCCAGGGGGCATGAACACTGAAGCTTTCTTT.

A few counts support this clone. This rearrangement joins TRBV11-2 to TRBJ1-5; D not resolved. Looked up from germline, CDR1 is SGHAT and CDR2 is FQNNGV. This CDR3 has 15 amino acids. Trimming took 1 base from V and 6 from J, leaving 13 bases between them. The chain's CDR3 is CASSLVGRPGQPQHF. CDR3 nucleotides: TGTGCCAGCAGCTTAGTAGGTCGGCCCGGTCAGCCCCAGCATTTT.

This clone was seen only a few times. This chain links TRBV10-3 with TRBJ1-1; D uncertain. Germline CDR1 and CDR2: ENHRY and SYGVKD. The ends were cut back, 2 bases at V and 5 bases at J, with 3 bases in the middle. The CDR3 runs to 11 residues. In DNA form, the CDR3 reads TGTGCCATCAGTGAGGGAACTGAAGCTTTCTTT. It translates to CAISEGTEAFF.

The chain joins TRBV30 to TRBJ1-5, with 7 bases that match TRBD1. The length of the CDR3 is 14 residues. Germline V lookup: CDR1 GTSNPN, CDR2 SVGIG (reference sequence). The ends lost 3 bases at V and 4 bases at J; junction bases unmatched: 6. The DNA of the CDR3 is TGTGCCTGGAGCGGGCAGGGGGATAATCAGCCCCAGCATTTT. This codes for CAWSGQGDNQPQHF.

The rearrangement uses TRBV7-8 and TRBJ1-1; 7 nucleotides agree with TRBD1. This CDR3 spans 15 amino acids. The V gene end was trimmed by 1 base and the J gene end by 0 bases; junction bases not matched to a gene: 2. From germline, CDR1 is SGHVS and CDR2 FQNEAQ. This chain's CDR3 is CASSLEGQMNTEAFF. The CDR3 DNA follows: TGTGCCAGCAGCTTAGAGGGACAGATGAACACTGAAGCTTTCTTT. The variable domain in full, with the rest retrieved from reference TRBV7-8 and TRBJ1-1, is GAGVSQSPRYKVAKRGQDVALRCDPISGHVSLFWYQQALGQGPEFLTYFQNEAQLDKSGLPSDRFFAERPEGSVSTLKIQRTQQEDSAVYLCASSLEGQMNTEAFFGQGTRLTVV.

The gene calls are TRBV6-1 and TRBJ1-1, with D tentatively TRBD1 (5 bases). Germline V CDR1 and CDR2: MNHNS, SASEGT. V was cut by 6 bases and J by 7 bases, with 15 bases left in between. The CDR3 runs to 13 residues. The DNA of the CDR3 is TGTGCCAGCAGAGGGGAAGGGGCTTTTGAAGCTTTCTTT. This gives the protein CASRGEGAFEAFF.

The chain's CDR3 is CASSSNSPLHF. The CDR3 DNA reads TGTGCCAGCAGTTCCAATTCACCCCTCCACTTT. The chain carries TRBV6-6 and TRBJ1-6, with D unresolved. In germline, CDR1 is MNHNY, CDR2 SVGAGI (reference sequence). V was pared by 4 bases and J by 7 bases, with 2 bases between. CDR3 size: 11 residues.

The chain combines TRBV7-8 with TRBJ2-5, with D uncertain. The CDR3 has 14 amino acids. Trimming took off 1 base at V and 5 bases at J, with 11 bases between the two ends. Looked up from germline, CDR1 is SGHVS and CDR2 is FQNEAQ. The CDR3 loop reads CASSLEVVLETQYF. In DNA, the CDR3 is TGTGCCAGCAGCTTAGAAGTGGTTTTGGAGACCCAGTACTTC.

The V and J genes are TRBV7-2 and TRBJ2-3, with 9 bases aligning to TRBD2. This CDR3 spans 15 amino acids. Germline CDR1 is SGHTA and CDR2 is FQGNSA. Losses at the gene ends were 4 bases for V and 3 bases for J; bases not matched to a gene: 5. The CDR3 spells CASSSGTSRTDTQYF. CDR3 sequence (DNA): TGTGCCAGCAGCTCAGGGACTAGCAGGACAGATACGCAGTATTTT.

The chain combines TRBV6-1 with TRBJ1-6; D uncertain. CDR1 and CDR2 from the germline V gene are MNHNS and SASEGT. The CDR3 spans 14 residues. V was pared by 5 bases and J by 8 bases, with 13 bases between. The CDR3 protein is CASSKRAFDSPLHF. In DNA form, the CDR3 reads TGTGCCAGCAGTAAAAGGGCGTTTGATTCACCCCTCCACTTT.

This clone has only a few counts. The chain carries TRBV7-2 and TRBJ1-3; 8 nucleotides line up with TRBD1. V lost 4 bases to trimming and J lost 3 bases; unmatched junction nucleotides: 8. The CDR3 contains 16 residues. Germline V CDR1 and CDR2: SGHTA, FQGNSA. The CDR3 reads CASSSTGAYGGNTIYF. The CDR3 bases are TGTGCCAGCAGCTCGACAGGGGCCTACGGTGGAAACACCATATATTTT.

J is TRBJ2-2 and V is TRBV7-8; tentative D call: TRBD1 (6 bases). The CDR3 is 14 residues long. Germline V gene data show CDR1 as SGHVS and CDR2 as FQNEAQ. V was pared by 0 bases and J by 6 bases, with 8 bases between. CDR3 loop: CASSLAPGAGELFF. The DNA for the CDR3 is TGTGCCAGCAGCTTAGCGCCAGGGGCCGGGGAGCTGTTTTTT. The whole variable domain, filled in from reference TRBV7-8 and TRBJ2-2, reads GAGVSQSPRYKVAKRGQDVALRCDPISGHVSLFWYQQALGQGPEFLTYFQNEAQLDKSGLPSDRFFAERPEGSVSTLKIQRTQQEDSAVYLCASSLAPGAGELFFGEGSRLTVL.